This T cell receptor beta chain was observed in a study of T cells in Graves' hyperthyroidism and ophthalmopathy. The CDR3 covers 14 residues. Germline-derived CDR1 and CDR2 are SGHRS and YFSETQ. With a duration under 2 months, the hyperthyroidism was newly diagnosed in patients aged 18 to 65. Uncontrolled infection, other autoimmune disease, pregnancy or lactation excluded patients. On this clonotype: Compared with germline, one end of the junction differs, possibly owing to a read error.

Authors of the study amplified TCR beta CDR3 regions from RNA transcripts. TCR CDR3 underwent first-round RT-PCR with the HTBI primer set. TCRdb processed the multiplex PCR reads anew with MiXCR; each CDR3 protein has one entry. The sample lists 550,000 to 650,000 distinct CDR3 sequences; about 15% were seen once. Sequencing was carried out using blood. The J gene is TRBJ1-4, the V gene TRBV5-1; weak D call: TRBD1 (5 bases). The sequence derives from a woman under 40 with Graves' hyperthyroidism that later progressed to Graves' ophthalmopathy. The CDR3 sequence is CASSLGQQNGKLFF. The CDR3, as DNA: TGCGCCAGCAGCTTGGGACAGCAAAATGGAAAACTGTTTTTT.